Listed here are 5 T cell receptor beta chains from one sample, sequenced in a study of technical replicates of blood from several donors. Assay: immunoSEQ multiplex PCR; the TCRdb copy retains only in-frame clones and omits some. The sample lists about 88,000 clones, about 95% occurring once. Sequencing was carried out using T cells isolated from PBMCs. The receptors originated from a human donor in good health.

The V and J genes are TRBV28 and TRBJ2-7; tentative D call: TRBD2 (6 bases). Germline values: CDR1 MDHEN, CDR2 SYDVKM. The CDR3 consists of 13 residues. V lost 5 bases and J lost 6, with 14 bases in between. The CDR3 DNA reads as TGTGCCAGCAGTCTGACTAGGAAGGGCGAGCAGTACTTC. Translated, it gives CASSLTRKGEQYF.

In nucleotides, the CDR3 is TGTGCCACCTCAGGGGGTGGGGCTGAAGCTTTCTTT. Its translation: CATSGGGAEAFF. This chain connects TRBV28 to TRBJ1-1, with TRBD1 identical over 7 bases. The CDR3 spans 12 residues. Germline V gene data show CDR1 as MDHEN and CDR2 as SYDVKM. With 10 bases clipped from V and 6 bases from J, the junction kept 8 bases outside the gene matches.

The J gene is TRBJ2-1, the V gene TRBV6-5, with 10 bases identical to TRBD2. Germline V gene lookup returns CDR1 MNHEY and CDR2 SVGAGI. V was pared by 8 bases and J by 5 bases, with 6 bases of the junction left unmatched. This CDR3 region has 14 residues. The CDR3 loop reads CASCTSGIHNEQFF. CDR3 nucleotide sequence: TGTGCCAGCTGTACTAGCGGGATCCACAATGAGCAGTTCTTC.

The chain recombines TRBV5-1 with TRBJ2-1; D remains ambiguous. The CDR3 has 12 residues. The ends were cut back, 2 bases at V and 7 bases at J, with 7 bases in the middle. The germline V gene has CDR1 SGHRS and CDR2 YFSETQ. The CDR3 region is CASSFPSNEQFF. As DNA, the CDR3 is TGCGCCAGCAGCTTCCCTTCGAATGAGCAGTTCTTC.

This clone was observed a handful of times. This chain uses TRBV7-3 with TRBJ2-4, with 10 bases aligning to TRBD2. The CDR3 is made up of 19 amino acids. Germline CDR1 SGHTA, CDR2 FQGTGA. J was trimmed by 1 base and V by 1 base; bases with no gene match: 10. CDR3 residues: CASSLRSSGRLGAKNIQYF. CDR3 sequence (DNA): TGTGCCAGCAGCTTAAGGTCTAGCGGGAGATTGGGGGCCAAAAACATTCAGTACTTC.